What follows is one T cell receptor beta chain and its context. This sample was included in a study of OX40 agonist ivuxolimab in advanced cancers. Germline V lookup: CDR1 SGHRS, CDR2 YFSETQ. V was cut by 0 bases and J by 5 bases, with 7 bases left in between. The CDR3 loop spans 13 amino acids. Data came from immunoSEQ multiplex PCR; TCRdb stores just in-frame clones and leaves some out. The sample contains roughly 100,000 clones, roughly 80% of which appear only once. Samples of blood were obtained at baseline, on cycle 4 day 1, and on cycle 7 day 1. The source was CD4+ or CD8+ T cells sorted from blood, collected in a trial of the OX40 agonist ivuxolimab. The rearrangement links TRBV5-1 to TRBJ2-3, with a possible D match to TRBD1 (6 bases). This TCR derives from an adult with an advanced solid tumor such as melanoma, head and neck, liver or kidney cancer. The CDR3 DNA is TGCGCCAGCAGCTTGGACAGGGTAGATACGCAGTATTTT. Protein product: CASSLDRVDTQYF.